The 11 T cell receptor beta chains presented below share a single source sample, sequenced in a study of T cells in women clearing cervical HPV infection. The repertoire was sequenced with immunoSEQ multiplex PCR; TCRdb's copy has only in-frame clones and lacks some. This sample lists about 28,000 clones; its ten largest clones have around 8.4%. The source material was blood buffy coat. The receptors were gathered from a woman between 18 and 75 years old with a cervical HPV16 infection that either progressed to CIN3+ or cleared (not recorded which).

Comments on this clone: The read terminates 3 residues ahead of where the CDR3 ends, so the germline J gene completes it. V is TRBV7-9 and J is TRBJ2-2; D is undetermined. Germline CDR1 SEHNR, CDR2 FQNEAQ (reference sequence). CDR3 length equals 14 residues. CDR3 amino acids: CASSPQVANEKLFF. The CDR3 bases that were read are TGTGCCAGCAGCCCTCAGGTGGCTAATGAAAAG.

Worth noting for this clone: The read ends 3 residues shy of where the CDR3 ends; the end is completed using the germline J gene. The chain couples TRBV7-3 to TRBJ2-1; perhaps TRBD2 as D (7 bases). The germline CDR1 and CDR2 sequences are SGHTA and FQGTGA. Trimming took off 5 bases at V and 4 bases at J, with 15 bases between the two ends. This CDR3 region has 15 residues. The CDR3 bases that were read are TGTGCCAGCAGCGGGGGGGCTAGGTCTTACAATGAG. It codes for CASSGGARSYNE. The full CDR3 sequence reads CASSGGARSYNEQFF.

A remark on this clone: The read terminates 3 residues before the CDR3 end, so the remaining end is supplied by the germline J gene. The chain uses TRBV5-6 and TRBJ2-7; 7 bases line up with TRBD1. V shed 1 base and J 6 bases; nucleotides not matched to a gene: 7. Germline CDR1 reads SGHDT; CDR2 reads YYEEEE. The CDR3 is made up of 14 amino acids. The CDR3 is CASSLNRGRSEQYF. The part of the CDR3 DNA that was read is TGTGCCAGCAGCTTGAACAGGGGTAGGAGCGAG.

CDR3 sequence reads: CASSRSIQGAGEKLFF. The DNA read from the CDR3 is TGTGCCAGCTCTCGATCAATCCAGGGGGCAGGGGAAAAA. V and J are TRBV9 and TRBJ1-4; 8 bases fit TRBD1. Read coverage stops 3 residues before the CDR3 terminus; the germline J gene supplies the remainder. Germline V gives CDR1 SGDLS, CDR2 YYNGEE. With 7 bases clipped from V and 8 bases from J, the junction kept 16 bases outside the gene matches. The CDR3 has 16 residues.

With regard to this clone: The read comes to an end 3 residues before the CDR3 does, leaving the germline J gene to fill in the end. The chain combines TRBV4-2 with TRBJ2-3; D perhaps matches TRBD2 (5 bases). The CDR3 is 13 amino acids. Germline CDR1 and CDR2: LGHNA and YNFKEQ. V lost 2 bases and J 6 bases, leaving 9 bases between the germline ends. The CDR3 loop reads CASSQLLVDTQYF. The part of the CDR3 DNA that was read is TGTGCCAGCAGCCAACTACTAGTTGATACG.

Comments on this clone: Sequencing ends 3 residues short of the CDR3 end; the germline J gene provides the rest. J is TRBJ2-7 and V is TRBV6-2 or TRBV6-3; 8 bases line up with TRBD1. V dropped 5 bases and J dropped 1; count of bases not matched to a gene: 7. Germline loops: CDR1 MNHEY, CDR2 SVGEGT. This CDR3 has 15 residues. The DNA read from the CDR3 is TGTGCCAGCAGTGACCCCCGGGACAGGTCCTACGAG. This translates into CASSDPRDRSYE. The CDR3, in full, reads CASSDPRDRSYEQYF.

As to this clone: From the germline J gene comes the end of the CDR3, since the read stops 3 residues before it. The chain recombines TRBV20-1 with TRBJ2-3, with TRBD2 matching 7 bases. J gave up 4 bases and V 0 bases, and 7 bases lay outside the gene matches. The germline V gene has CDR1 DFQATT and CDR2 SNEGSKA (reference sequence). This CDR3 spans 15 amino acids. The CDR3 sequence: CSARDWGGVSDTQYF. Partial CDR3 DNA: TGCAGTGCTAGAGATTGGGGGGGTGTCTCAGATACG.

A remark on this clone: The CDR3 end falls 3 residues outside the read, so it is completed with the germline J gene. This rearrangement joins TRBV5-6 to TRBJ2-5, with a possible D match to TRBD1 (6 bases). The V end was cut by 4 bases, the J end by 5 bases, with 12 bases between. CDR3 length: 13 residues. The germline V gene has CDR1 SGHDT and CDR2 YYEEEE. CDR3 residues: CASSLNRAETQYF. CDR3 DNA, as far as it was read: TGTGCCAGCAGCCTAAACAGGGCGGAGACC.

On this clone: Read coverage stops 3 residues before the CDR3 terminus; the germline J gene supplies the remainder. The chain combines TRBV9 with TRBJ1-3; unclear D gene. Germline V gives CDR1 SGDLS, CDR2 YYNGEE. Trimming stripped 0 bases from V and 0 bases from J, with 10 bases between. This CDR3 has 16 amino acids. The sequenced part of the CDR3 DNA is TGTGCCAGCAGCGTAGAGAAGGTCCCCTCTGGAAACACC. Amino acids: CASSVEKVPSGNT. The CDR3 in its entirety is CASSVEKVPSGNTIYF.

Notes on this clone: The read comes to an end 3 residues before the CDR3 does, leaving the germline J gene to fill in the end. The rearrangement uses TRBV5-1 and TRBJ2-5; 7 bases are a match to TRBD1. The V and J ends lost 4 bases and 6 bases, in that order; junction bases with no gene match: 9. Germline V lookup: CDR1 SGHRS, CDR2 YFSETQ. The CDR3 extends over 14 amino acids. CDR3 loop: CASSLGTDNQTQYF. The CDR3 bases that were read are TGCGCCAGCAGCCTAGGGACAGACAATCAGACC. Full variable domain (remainder filled in from reference TRBV5-1 and TRBJ2-5): KAGVTQTPRYLIKTRGQQVTLSCSPISGHRSVSWYQQTPGQGLQFLFEYFSETQRNKGNFPGRFSGRQFSNSRSEMNVSTLELGDSALYLCASSLGTDNQTQYFGPGTRLLVL.

The part of the CDR3 DNA that was read is TGTGCCAGCTCACCAAACCAACGGGGGGGCCTTGATACG. This codes for CASSPNQRGGLDT. The whole CDR3 sequence reads CASSPNQRGGLDTQYF. This chain links TRBV18 with TRBJ2-3, with 8 bases lining up with TRBD2. The CDR3 end is not reached by the read, which stops 3 residues before it; the germline J gene fills it in. Trimming removed 2 bases from V and 6 bases from J; junction bases left unmatched: 10. Looked up from germline, CDR1 is KGHSH and CDR2 is LQKENI. The CDR3 totals 16 residues.